Listed here are 18 T cell receptor beta chains from one sample, sequenced in a study of blood T cell repertoires in COVID-19. Measured with immunoSEQ multiplex PCR; TCRdb has only the in-frame clones, and not every one. Among about 240,000 clones listed, roughly 91% were seen once. Sequenced sample: peripheral blood. The receptors come from a woman aged 40-49 years who had recovered from COVID-19.

CDR3 in DNA: TGTGCCAGCAGCTTACTACAGCCGGCGGGGAACACCTTC. Protein product: CASSLLQPAGNTF. The chain recombines TRBV5-5 with TRBJ1-2, with D uncertain. CDR3 length: 13 amino acids. Trimming cost V 2 bases and J 12 bases, with 17 bases left between them. Germline-derived CDR1 and CDR2 are SGHKS and YYEKEE (reference sequence).

The chain links TRBV5-1 to TRBJ2-1, with 9 bases aligning to TRBD2. The CDR3 has 17 amino acids. Germline trimming cut 0 bases from V and 6 bases from J; bases unmatched to any gene: 10. Germline values: CDR1 SGHRS, CDR2 YFSETQ. CDR3 region: CASSLEPGAGGANEQFF. Written as DNA, the CDR3 is TGCGCCAGCAGCTTGGAGCCTGGGGCGGGAGGGGCCAATGAGCAGTTCTTC.

This rearrangement joins TRBV6-5 to TRBJ1-2, with D possibly matching TRBD1 (5 bases). Trimming took 5 bases from V and 5 from J, leaving 9 bases between them. Per the germline V gene, CDR1 is MNHEY and CDR2 is SVGAGI. This CDR3 is built from 12 residues. Here the CDR3 reads CASSPQGYGYTF. CDR3 coding DNA: TGTGCCAGCAGTCCCCAGGGTTATGGCTACACCTTC.

The J gene is TRBJ2-3, the V gene TRBV10-3; D is possibly TRBD1 (5 bases). Germline assignment: CDR1 ENHRY and CDR2 SYGVKD. CDR3 length: 12 residues. V gave up 10 bases and J gave up 2 bases, with 10 bases separating them. The DNA for the CDR3 is TGTGCCACAACAGGTTACACAGATACGCAGTATTTT. It specifies CATTGYTDTQYF.

The chain combines TRBV24-1 with TRBJ1-6; no clear D. Germline V lookup: CDR1 KGHDR, CDR2 SFDVKD. This CDR3 is 15 amino acids long. Trimming removed 2 bases at V and 3 bases at J, with 7 bases between. The CDR3 loop is CATSDSTRYNSPLHF. CDR3 in DNA: TGTGCCACCAGTGATTCAACGCGCTATAATTCACCCCTCCACTTT.

The chain recombines TRBV30 with TRBJ2-3, with D perhaps TRBD2 (5 bases). CDR1 and CDR2 from the germline V gene are GTSNPN and SVGIG (reference sequence). The CDR3 extends over 14 amino acids. V was clipped by 4 bases and J by 0 bases, with 11 bases between them. The CDR3 coding sequence is TGTGCCTGGAAGAGCGGCACTAGCACAGATACGCAGTATTTT. Translated, it gives CAWKSGTSTDTQYF.

The V and J genes are TRBV6-5 and TRBJ2-6; D might be TRBD1 (5 bases). Germline CDR1 MNHEY, CDR2 SVGAGI. This CDR3 region has 15 residues. V dropped 2 bases and J dropped 7 bases, with 12 bases sitting between them. This chain's CDR3 is CASSYATGHANVLTF. DNA for the CDR3: TGTGCCAGCAGTTACGCGACCGGACACGCCAACGTCCTGACTTTC.

This chain joins TRBV29-1 and TRBJ1-4; D remains ambiguous. The CDR3 runs to 14 residues. Trimming removed 3 bases from V and 1 base from J, with 9 bases in between. Germline V gene data show CDR1 as SQVTM and CDR2 as ANQGSEA. The CDR3 coding sequence is TGCAGCGTTGATCGTCTCGGAACTAATGAAAAACTGTTTTTT. This gives the protein CSVDRLGTNEKLFF.

The V call is TRBV19, the J call TRBJ2-3, with D possibly being TRBD1 (5 bases). There are 14 residues in the CDR3. Looked up from germline, CDR1 is LNHDA and CDR2 is SQIVND (reference sequence). The V and J ends lost 5 bases and 5 bases respectively, with 14 bases between them. CDR3 sequence reads: CASSPPWGGDTQYF. The CDR3 nucleotides read TGTGCCAGTAGTCCTCCTTGGGGCGGAGATACGCAGTATTTT.

The V call is TRBV6-6, the J call TRBJ2-1; TRBD1 might be the D (7 bases). There are 15 residues in the CDR3. The germline V gene encodes CDR1 MNHNY and CDR2 SVGAGI (reference sequence). The germline V and J ends were trimmed by 6 bases and 9 bases, with 21 bases remaining between them. The CDR3 is CASSPQGGRFGEQFF. CDR3 coding DNA: TGTGCCAGCAGCCCCCAGGGGGGTCGTTTCGGTGAGCAGTTCTTC.

This clone was counted a few times. The chain carries TRBV6-5 and TRBJ1-2, with D perhaps TRBD1 (5 bases). The length of the CDR3 is 15 residues. Looked up from germline, CDR1 is MNHEY and CDR2 is SVGAGI. V dropped 6 bases and J dropped 9 bases, with 23 bases sitting between them. The CDR3 sequence: CASSWGGTPPLSYTF. The CDR3 nucleotides read TGTGCCAGCAGCTGGGGGGGAACTCCCCCCTTAAGCTACACCTTC.

This rearrangement joins TRBV2 to TRBJ2-7, with a tentative D call TRBD1 (6 bases). The CDR3 is 15 residues long. V was cut by 3 bases and J by 4 bases, with 16 bases left in between. The germline V gene has CDR1 SNHLY and CDR2 FYNNEI. CDR3 nucleotides: TGTGCCAGCAGTGACCCCCTGGGGGCGGAATACGAGCAGTACTTC. Protein product: CASSDPLGAEYEQYF.

This clone has ten or more counts. The V and J genes are TRBV9 and TRBJ1-6; no definite D call. CDR3 size: 16 residues. Germline V gene sequence: CDR1 SGDLS, CDR2 YYNGEE. Trimming removed 0 bases at V and 14 bases at J, with 21 bases between. CDR3 in DNA: TGTGCCAGCAGCGTAGACCTGGCCGGATCCTCAGGATCCCTCCACTTT. Translation gives CASSVDLAGSSGSLHF.

The chain has TRBV30 and TRBJ1-1, with D possibly being TRBD1 (5 bases). CDR1 and CDR2 from the germline V gene are GTSNPN and SVGIG (reference sequence). The CDR3 totals 13 residues. With 1 base removed from V and 11 bases from J, the gap between germline ends came to 17 bases. CDR3 coding DNA: TGTGCCTGGAGTGCCGGCCAGGGAAGAAGGGCTTTCTTT. It yields the protein CAWSAGQGRRAFF.

The chain links TRBV20-1 to TRBJ2-1; D uncertain. Germline loops: CDR1 DFQATT, CDR2 SNEGSKA (reference sequence). The CDR3 covers 11 residues. V was clipped by 2 bases and J by 16 bases, with 15 bases between them. For the CDR3, the DNA is TGCAGTGCTAGATCGCCGGATCGCGGCTTCTTC. It is translated as CSARSPDRGFF.

V is TRBV18 and J is TRBJ2-3, with 9 bases that match TRBD2. The CDR3 is made up of 17 amino acids. The germline V gene has CDR1 KGHSH and CDR2 LQKENI. Trimming at V came to 2 bases and at J to 1 base, leaving 7 bases not matched to a gene. In DNA, the CDR3 is TGTGCCAGCTCACCAACGGTAGCGGGAGTTGGCACAGATACGCAGTATTTT. Its protein product is CASSPTVAGVGTDTQYF.

This chain connects TRBV6-5 to TRBJ2-5, with no clear D. This CDR3 has 15 amino acids. From germline, CDR1 is MNHEY and CDR2 SVGAGI. V dropped 7 bases and J dropped 4 bases, with 19 bases sitting between them. The DNA for the CDR3 is TGTGCCAGCACCCTAGGCCCCCTGCTTGGAGAGACCCAGTACTTC. Translated: CASTLGPLLGETQYF.

CDR3 coding DNA: TGTGCCAGCAGCCGGACAGGGAAGAACACTGAAGCTTTCTTT. Its translation: CASSRTGKNTEAFF. The V gene is TRBV4-2, the J gene TRBJ1-1; 8 bases fit TRBD1. With V trimmed by 4 bases and J by 1 base, 2 bases remained unmatched. Germline V lookup: CDR1 LGHNA, CDR2 YNFKEQ. The CDR3 sequence is 14 residues long.